This T cell receptor (beta chain) was found in a study of blood T cell repertoires in COVID-19. Looking at the study overall: Samples of COVID-19 (acute and convalescent) were obtained from the United States, Italy and Spain. Sources were T cells, B-cell-depleted T cells, or PBMCs; the material itself was cDNA or gDNA.

Germline values: CDR1 SGHTA, CDR2 FQGNSA. This CDR3 has 18 residues. After removal of 2 bases from V and 3 bases from J, the junction contained 9 bases not matched to a gene. This clone was counted only a few times. Per the original methods: Reference gene primer amplification in the assay estimated nucleated cell counts. Sequencing was performed with immunoSEQ multiplex PCR; in TCRdb, only in-frame clones are kept and a portion is missing. V and J calls and clone size are those listed in that table; D and trimming were worked out from the DNA. The table records about 160,000 clones, approximately 84% of them present only once.

This sequence originates from a man aged 18 to 30 with active or convalescent COVID-19. Sample: peripheral blood. This rearrangement joins TRBV7-2 to TRBJ2-1, with TRBD2 matching 11 bases. The chain's CDR3 is CASSLSLAGGLGYNEQFF. CDR3 nucleotide sequence: TGTGCCAGCAGCTTATCTTTAGCGGGGGGGCTAGGCTACAATGAGCAGTTCTTC.